The entry below describes one TCR beta chain. Donors sampled were nominally healthy, though unrecorded immune exposures were likely. The PCR had 60 Vbeta and 13 Jbeta primers. Libraries were prepared by immunoSEQ multiplex PCR; TCRdb keeps only in-frame clonotypes and omits some of them. The sample records over 150,000 clones, 79% being singletons. The sample is drawn from a study of cytomegalovirus exposure and HLA in healthy donors. V lost 4 bases and J lost 2, with 8 bases in between. Per germline, CDR1 LGHNA and CDR2 YNFKEQ. CDR3 size: 13 residues. The clonotype comes from a girl between 5 and 17 years old in good health and CMV-seropositive. This chain links TRBV4-2 with TRBJ2-5; tentatively, D is TRBD1 (5 bases). The sample comprised PBMCs. The chain's CDR3 is CASSLTAQETQYF. As DNA, the CDR3 is TGTGCCAGCAGCCTGACAGCACAAGAGACCCAGTACTTC.